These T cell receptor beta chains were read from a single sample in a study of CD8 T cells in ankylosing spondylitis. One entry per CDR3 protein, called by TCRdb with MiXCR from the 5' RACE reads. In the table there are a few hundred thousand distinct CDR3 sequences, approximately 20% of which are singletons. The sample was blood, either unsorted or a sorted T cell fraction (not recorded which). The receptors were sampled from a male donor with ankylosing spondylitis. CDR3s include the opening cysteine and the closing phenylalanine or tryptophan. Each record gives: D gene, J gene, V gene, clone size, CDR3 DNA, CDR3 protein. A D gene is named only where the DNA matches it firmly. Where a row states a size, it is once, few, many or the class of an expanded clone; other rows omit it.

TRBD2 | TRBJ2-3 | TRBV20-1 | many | TGCAGTGCTACTAGCGGGTATGACACAGATACGCAGTATTTT | CSATSGYDTDTQYF
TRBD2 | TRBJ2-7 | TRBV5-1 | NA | TGCGCCAGCAGCTTAGCGGCGACTAGCGGATACGAGCAGTACTTC | CASSLAATSGYEQYF
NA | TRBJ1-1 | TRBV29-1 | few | TGCAGCGTTGAAGACAGGTACACTGAAGCTTTCTTT | CSVEDRYTEAFF
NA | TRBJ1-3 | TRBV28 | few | TGTGCCAGCAGTTCTTTTCGAAACACCATATATTTT | CASSSFRNTIYF
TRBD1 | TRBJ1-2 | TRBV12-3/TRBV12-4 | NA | TGTGCCAGCAGTTTGACAGGGGCGGAATCAGGCTACACCTTC | CASSLTGAESGYTF
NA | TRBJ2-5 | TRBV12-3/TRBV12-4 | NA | TGTGCCAGCAGTTCCCAGGTGCGGTGGGAGACCCAGTACTTC | CASSSQVRWETQYF
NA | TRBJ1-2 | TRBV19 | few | TGTGCCAGTAGTACGGGTCGGTATGGCTACACCTTC | CASSTGRYGYTF
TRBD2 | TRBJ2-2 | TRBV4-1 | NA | TGCGCCAGCAGCCTCCGGACTAGCGGGAGCATCGGGGAGCTGTTTTTT | CASSLRTSGSIGELFF
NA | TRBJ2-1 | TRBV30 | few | TGTGCCTGGAGTGAAGACTCCTACAATGAGCAGTTCTTC | CAWSEDSYNEQFF
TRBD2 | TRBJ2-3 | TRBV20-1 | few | TGCAGTAGTGGGACTAGCGGGAGATATACGCAGTATTTT | CSSGTSGRYTQYF
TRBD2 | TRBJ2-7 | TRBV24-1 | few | TGTGCCACCAGCTCGGTCGAGCGGGGGATATACGAGCAGTACTTC | CATSSVERGIYEQYF
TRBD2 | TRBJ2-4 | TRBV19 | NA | TGTGCCAGTAGTACGGAAACACTAGCGGGGAACATTCAGTACTTC | CASSTETLAGNIQYF
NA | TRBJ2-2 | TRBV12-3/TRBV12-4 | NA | TGTGCCAGCAGTCGTGGTGGTGCCGGGGAGCTGTTTTTT | CASSRGGAGELFF
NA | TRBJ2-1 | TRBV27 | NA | TGTGCCAGCAGTTTAAAAGGGCCAGGGTTCAAAAATGAGCAGTTCTTC | CASSLKGPGFKNEQFF
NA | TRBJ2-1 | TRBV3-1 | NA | TGTGCCAGCAGCCAAGATCTGAACTTTAGGCAGTTCTTC | CASSQDLNFRQFF
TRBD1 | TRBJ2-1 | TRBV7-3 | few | TGTGCCAGCAGCCCATTAGGGGGGCAGGGGGCCAATGAGCAGTTCTTC | CASSPLGGQGANEQFF
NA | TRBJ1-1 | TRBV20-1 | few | TGCAGTGCTAGTAGCAGACATTTTAACACTGAAGCTTTCTTT | CSASSRHFNTEAFF
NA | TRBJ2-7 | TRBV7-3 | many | TGTGCCAGCAGCCTCGGCGGGTCCACCTACGAGCAGTACTTC | CASSLGGSTYEQYF
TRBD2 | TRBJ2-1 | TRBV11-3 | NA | TGTGCCAGCGGAAACCTGCGGGGGGTGCAGTTCTTC | CASGNLRGVQFF
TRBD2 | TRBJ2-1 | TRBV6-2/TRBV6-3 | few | TGTGCCAGCACCTCTCGACTAGCGGGAGGGCCGAATGAGCAGTTCTTC | CASTSRLAGGPNEQFF
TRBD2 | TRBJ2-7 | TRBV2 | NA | TGTGCCACCCAGTCGCCGGCGGGAGGCTACGAGCAGTACTTC | CATQSPAGGYEQYF
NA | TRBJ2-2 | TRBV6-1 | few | TGTGCCAGCAGGATAAGAGGGGCGAACACCGGGGAGCTGTTTTTT | CASRIRGANTGELFF
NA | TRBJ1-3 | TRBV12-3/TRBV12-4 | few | TGTGCCAGCCAAAGACGGGACGAAGTGGACACCATATATTTT | CASQRRDEVDTIYF
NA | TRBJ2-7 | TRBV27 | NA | TGTGCCAGCAGTAGGGTGGAGCCCTCCTACGAGCAGTACTTC | CASSRVEPSYEQYF
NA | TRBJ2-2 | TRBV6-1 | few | TGTGCCAGCAGTCTGGACGCGAACACCGGGGAGCTGTTTTTT | CASSLDANTGELFF
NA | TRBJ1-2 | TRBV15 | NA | TGTGCCACCAGCAGAGATTCCCGGGGGCTTTACAGGGCCTTC | CATSRDSRGLYRAF
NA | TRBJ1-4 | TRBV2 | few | TGTGCCAGCACTACAGGGAGACAGGTGCCACTGTTTTTT | CASTTGRQVPLFF
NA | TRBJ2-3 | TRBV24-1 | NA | TGTGCCACCAGTGATTGGAGGAATACGCAGTATTTT | CATSDWRNTQYF
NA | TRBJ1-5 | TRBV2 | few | TGTGCCAGCAGTGTCCGATACAGGGATCAGCCCCAGCATTTT | CASSVRYRDQPQHF
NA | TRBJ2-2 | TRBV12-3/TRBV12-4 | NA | TGTGCCAGCAGTTTACGCGGACGCCTTTTGAACACCGGGGAGCTGTTTTTT | CASSLRGRLLNTGELFF